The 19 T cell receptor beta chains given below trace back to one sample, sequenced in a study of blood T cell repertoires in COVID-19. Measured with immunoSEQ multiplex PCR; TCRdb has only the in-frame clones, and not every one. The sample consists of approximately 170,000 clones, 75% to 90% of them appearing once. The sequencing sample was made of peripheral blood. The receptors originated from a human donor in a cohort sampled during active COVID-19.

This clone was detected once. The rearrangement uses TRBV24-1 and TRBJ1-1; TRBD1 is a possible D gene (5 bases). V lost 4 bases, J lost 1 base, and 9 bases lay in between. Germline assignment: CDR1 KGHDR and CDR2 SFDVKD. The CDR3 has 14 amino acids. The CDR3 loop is CATSDPGENTEAFF. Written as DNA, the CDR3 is TGTGCCACCAGTGACCCGGGGGAGAACACTGAAGCTTTCTTT.

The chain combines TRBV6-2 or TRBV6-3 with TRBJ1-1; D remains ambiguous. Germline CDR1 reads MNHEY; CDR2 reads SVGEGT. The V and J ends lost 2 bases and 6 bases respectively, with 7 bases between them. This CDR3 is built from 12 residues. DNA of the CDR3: TGTGCCAGCAGTTACGAGTTCGCTGAAGCTTTCTTT. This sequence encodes CASSYEFAEAFF.

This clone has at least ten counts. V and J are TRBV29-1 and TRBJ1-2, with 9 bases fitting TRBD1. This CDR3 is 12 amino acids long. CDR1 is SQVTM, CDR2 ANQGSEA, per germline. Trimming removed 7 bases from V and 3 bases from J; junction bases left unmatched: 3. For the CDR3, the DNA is TGCAGCGGGGGACAGGGAGACTATGGCTACACCTTC. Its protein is CSGGQGDYGYTF.

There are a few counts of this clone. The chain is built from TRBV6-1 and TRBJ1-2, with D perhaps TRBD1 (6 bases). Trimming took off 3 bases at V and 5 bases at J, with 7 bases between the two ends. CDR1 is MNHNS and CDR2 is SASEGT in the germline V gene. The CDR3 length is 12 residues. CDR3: CASSDRGYGYTF. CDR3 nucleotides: TGTGCCAGCAGTGACAGGGGTTATGGCTACACCTTC.

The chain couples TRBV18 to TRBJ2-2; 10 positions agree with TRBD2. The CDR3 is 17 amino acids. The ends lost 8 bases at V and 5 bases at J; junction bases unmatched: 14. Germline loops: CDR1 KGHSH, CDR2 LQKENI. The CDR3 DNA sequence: TGTGCCAGCCCTTCGATTTTAGCGGGAGGACCTACCGGGGAGCTGTTTTTT. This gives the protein CASPSILAGGPTGELFF.

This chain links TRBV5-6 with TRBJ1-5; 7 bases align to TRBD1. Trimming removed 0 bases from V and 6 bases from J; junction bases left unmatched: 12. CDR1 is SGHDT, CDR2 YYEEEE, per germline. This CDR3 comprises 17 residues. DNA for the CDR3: TGTGCCAGCAGCTTGGGGGACAGAGATTTCTTCGGTCAGCCCCAGCATTTT. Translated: CASSLGDRDFFGQPQHF.

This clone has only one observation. The CDR3 spells CASSLSTSGNEQFF. The CDR3, as DNA: TGTGCCAGCAGCTTATCGACTAGCGGGAATGAGCAGTTCTTC. V gene TRBV7-9 combines with J gene TRBJ2-1; 10 nucleotides align to TRBD2. Germline V gives CDR1 SEHNR, CDR2 FQNEAQ (reference sequence). Trimming removed 2 bases from V and 7 bases from J; junction bases left unmatched: 2. The CDR3 covers 14 residues.

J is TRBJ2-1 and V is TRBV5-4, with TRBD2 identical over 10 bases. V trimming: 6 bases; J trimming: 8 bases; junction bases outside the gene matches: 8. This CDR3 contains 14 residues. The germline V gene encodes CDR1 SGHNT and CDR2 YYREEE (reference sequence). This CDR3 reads CASNSGGRIDEQFF. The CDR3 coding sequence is TGTGCCAGCAATAGCGGGGGGAGAATAGATGAGCAGTTCTTC.

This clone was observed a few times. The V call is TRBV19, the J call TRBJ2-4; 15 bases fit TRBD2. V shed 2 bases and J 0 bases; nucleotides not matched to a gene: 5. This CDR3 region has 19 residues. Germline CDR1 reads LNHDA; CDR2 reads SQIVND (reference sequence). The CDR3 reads CASSISWTSGREAKNIQYF. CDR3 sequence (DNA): TGTGCCAGTAGTATATCTTGGACTAGCGGGAGGGAAGCCAAAAACATTCAGTACTTC.

CDR3 region: CASGRGLAKNYEQYF. Written as DNA, the CDR3 is TGTGCCAGCGGAAGGGGACTAGCGAAAAACTACGAGCAGTACTTC. J is TRBJ2-7 and V is TRBV27, with 10 nucleotides matching TRBD2. Trimming took 8 bases from V and 3 from J; bases not matched to a gene: 10. Per the germline V gene, CDR1 is MNHEY and CDR2 is SMNVEV (reference sequence). This CDR3 has 15 residues.

In DNA, the CDR3 is TGTGCCAGCAGTTTTTTCAGGCCACGCGGGGAGCTGTTTTTT. Its translation is CASSFFRPRGELFF. The gene calls are TRBV28 and TRBJ2-2; D is undetermined. The V end was cut by 3 bases, the J end by 7 bases, with 12 bases between. The CDR3 totals 14 residues. Germline values: CDR1 MDHEN, CDR2 SYDVKM.

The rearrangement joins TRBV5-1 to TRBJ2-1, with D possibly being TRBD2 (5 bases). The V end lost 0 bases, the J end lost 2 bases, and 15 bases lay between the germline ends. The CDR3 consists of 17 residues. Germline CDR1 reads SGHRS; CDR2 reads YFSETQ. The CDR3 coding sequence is TGCGCCAGCAGCTTGGATGCGGGTGCCCCCACCTACAATGAGCAGTTCTTC. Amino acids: CASSLDAGAPTYNEQFF.

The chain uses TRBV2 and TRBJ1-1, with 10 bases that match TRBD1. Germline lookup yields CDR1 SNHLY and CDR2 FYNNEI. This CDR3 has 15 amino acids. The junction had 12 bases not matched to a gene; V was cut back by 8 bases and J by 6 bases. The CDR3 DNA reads TGTGCCAGCCGTACCTCCGGAGGACAGGGGGCTGAAGCTTTCTTT. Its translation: CASRTSGGQGAEAFF. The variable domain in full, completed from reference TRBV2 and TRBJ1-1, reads EPEVTQTPSHQVTQMGQEVILRCVPISNHLYFYWYRQILGQKVEFLVSFYNNEISEKSEIFDDQFSVERPDGSNFTLKIRSTKLEDSAMYFCASRTSGGQGAEAFFGQGTRLTVV.

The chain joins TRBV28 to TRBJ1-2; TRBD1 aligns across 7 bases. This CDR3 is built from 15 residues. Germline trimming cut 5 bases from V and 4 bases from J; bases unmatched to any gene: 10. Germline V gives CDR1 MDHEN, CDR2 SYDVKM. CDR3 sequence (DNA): TGTGCCAGCAGTCCCTTGACAGGGATAGGCTATGGCTACACCTTC. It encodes CASSPLTGIGYGYTF.

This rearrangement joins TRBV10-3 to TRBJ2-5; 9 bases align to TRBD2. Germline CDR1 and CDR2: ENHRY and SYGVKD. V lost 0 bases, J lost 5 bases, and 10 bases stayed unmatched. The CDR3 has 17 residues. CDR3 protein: CAISESLAGALGETQYF. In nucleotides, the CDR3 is TGTGCCATCAGTGAGTCGTTAGCGGGGGCCTTAGGGGAGACCCAGTACTTC.

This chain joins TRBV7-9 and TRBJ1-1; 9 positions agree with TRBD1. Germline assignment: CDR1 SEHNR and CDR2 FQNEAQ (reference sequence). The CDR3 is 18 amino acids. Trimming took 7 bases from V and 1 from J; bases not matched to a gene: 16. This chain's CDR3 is CASNPQGAMEYQNTEAFF. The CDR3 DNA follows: TGTGCCAGCAACCCACAGGGGGCGATGGAGTATCAGAACACTGAAGCTTTCTTT.

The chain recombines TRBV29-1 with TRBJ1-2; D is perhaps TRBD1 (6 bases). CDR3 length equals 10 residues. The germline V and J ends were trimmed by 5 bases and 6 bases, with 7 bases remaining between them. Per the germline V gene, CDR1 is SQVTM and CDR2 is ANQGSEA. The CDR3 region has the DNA TGCAGCGTTCAGGGGAATGGCTACACCTTC. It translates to CSVQGNGYTF.

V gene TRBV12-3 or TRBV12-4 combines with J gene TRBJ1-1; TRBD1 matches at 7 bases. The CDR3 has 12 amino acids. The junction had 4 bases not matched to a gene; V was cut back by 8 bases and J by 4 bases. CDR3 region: CASSGTATEAFF. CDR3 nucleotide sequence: TGTGCCAGCTCCGGGACAGCCACTGAAGCTTTCTTT.

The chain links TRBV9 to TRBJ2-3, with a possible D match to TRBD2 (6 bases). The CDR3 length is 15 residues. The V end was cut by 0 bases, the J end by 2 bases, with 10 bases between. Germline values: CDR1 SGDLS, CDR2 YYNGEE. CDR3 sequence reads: CASSVGSGPTDTQYF. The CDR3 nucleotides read TGTGCCAGCAGCGTAGGGAGCGGGCCCACAGATACGCAGTATTTT.